The 18 T cell receptor beta chains given below trace back to one sample, sequenced in a study of CD8 T cells in ankylosing spondylitis. TCRdb re-called the 5' RACE reads through MiXCR, storing one row per CDR3 protein. The table includes fewer than 150,000 distinct CDR3 sequences, about 7% detected once. The specimen sequenced was blood, either unsorted or a sorted T cell fraction (not recorded which). The source is a female donor with ankylosing spondylitis or in good health (not recorded which).

This clonotype appeared many times. The chain has TRBV20-1 and TRBJ1-1; D possibly corresponds to TRBD1 (5 bases). Looked up from germline, CDR1 is DFQATT and CDR2 is SNEGSKA (reference sequence). CDR3 length equals 14 residues. Trimming cost V 8 bases and J 1 base, with 17 bases left between them. The DNA for the CDR3 is TGCAGTCTTAAACCGGGACGCGAGAACACTGAAGCTTTCTTT. Its translation: CSLKPGRENTEAFF.

This clonotype showed up many times. The chain uses TRBV4-3 and TRBJ2-1, with 11 bases fitting TRBD2. Germline trimming cut 3 bases from V and 2 bases from J; bases unmatched to any gene: 3. Germline V lookup: CDR1 LGHNA, CDR2 YSLEER. This CDR3 region has 16 residues. CDR3 coding DNA: TGCGCCAGCAGCCAGAATAGCGGGGGGGCCTACAATGAGCAGTTCTTC. Protein product: CASSQNSGGAYNEQFF.

This clonotype was picked up many times. The chain has TRBV24-1 and TRBJ2-4; D ambiguous. The germline gives CDR1 KGHDR, CDR2 SFDVKD. The CDR3 loop spans 15 amino acids. V dropped 9 bases and J dropped 3 bases, with 17 bases sitting between them. CDR3 amino acids: CATLPPAFGKNIQYF. DNA for the CDR3: TGTGCCACCCTTCCCCCCGCGTTTGGCAAAAACATTCAGTACTTC.

This clonotype came up many times. The chain has TRBV5-1 and TRBJ2-3; D perhaps matches TRBD1 (6 bases). The CDR3 loop spans 15 amino acids. CDR1 is SGHRS and CDR2 is YFSETQ in the germline V gene. Trimming removed 1 base at V and 5 bases at J, with 14 bases between. Here the CDR3 reads CASSLTGTAGDTQYF. The CDR3 DNA reads as TGCGCCAGCAGCTTGACAGGGACCGCGGGAGATACGCAGTATTTT.

This clonotype was seen many times. The chain is built from TRBV3-1 and TRBJ1-5, with no clear D. In germline, CDR1 is LGHDT, CDR2 YNNKEL (reference sequence). The V and J ends lost 1 base and 2 bases respectively, with 6 bases between them. CDR3 length: 14 residues. CDR3 sequence: CASSQARGNQPQHF. As DNA, the CDR3 is TGTGCCAGCAGCCAAGCTAGGGGCAATCAGCCCCAGCATTTT.

This clonotype was counted ten times or more. For the CDR3, the DNA is TGCAGCGTTGAATGGGTAGCCGGGGAGCTGTTTTTT. It specifies CSVEWVAGELFF. The J gene is TRBJ2-2, the V gene TRBV29-1; D gene uncertain. CDR1 is SQVTM and CDR2 is ANQGSEA in the germline V gene. V lost 2 bases to trimming and J lost 6 bases, with 7 bases between them. The CDR3 has 12 residues.

This clonotype was observed many times. V usage is TRBV5-1 and J usage is TRBJ1-1; D call uncertain. This CDR3 is built from 15 residues. Trimming took 0 bases from V and 4 from J, leaving 13 bases between them. The germline V gene has CDR1 SGHRS and CDR2 YFSETQ. The CDR3 bases are TGCGCCAGCAGCTTGGAGCCCGGTTTCGGCACTGAAGCTTTCTTT. It yields the protein CASSLEPGFGTEAFF.

This clonotype was detected many times. V and J are TRBV20-1 and TRBJ2-3; either TRBD1 or TRBD2 may supply D (5 bases each). In germline, CDR1 is DFQATT, CDR2 SNEGSKA (reference sequence). The CDR3 has 12 residues. V lost 7 bases and J lost 3, with 11 bases in between. CDR3 nucleotide sequence: TGCAGTGTTCGGGGCAATACAGATACGCAGTATTTT. Its translation is CSVRGNTDTQYF.

This clonotype occurred many times. This sequence joins TRBV5-1 and TRBJ2-7, with D perhaps TRBD2 (6 bases). Trimming cost V 0 bases and J 3 bases, with 10 bases left between them. Germline V gene sequence: CDR1 SGHRS, CDR2 YFSETQ. The CDR3 has 14 amino acids. The CDR3 here is CASSLGGGIYEQYF. CDR3 nucleotide sequence: TGCGCCAGCAGCTTGGGTGGGGGGATCTACGAGCAGTACTTC.

This clonotype was detected many times. This rearrangement joins TRBV3-1 to TRBJ2-3, with unresolved D. From germline, CDR1 is LGHDT and CDR2 YNNKEL (reference sequence). The CDR3 totals 12 residues. V was trimmed by 1 base and J by 5 bases, leaving 4 bases between them. CDR3 region: CASSQVEDTQYF. DNA for the CDR3: TGTGCCAGCAGCCAAGTTGAAGATACGCAGTATTTT.

J is TRBJ1-6 and V is TRBV25-1, with a weak D call TRBD1 (5 bases). Trimming stripped 1 base from V and 12 bases from J, with 22 bases between. CDR3 length equals 17 residues. Per germline, CDR1 MGHDK and CDR2 SYGVNS. CDR3 protein: CASSEFDPGTGNEPLHF. The CDR3 DNA sequence: TGTGCCAGCAGTGAATTCGACCCCGGGACGGGAAATGAACCCCTCCACTTT.

This clonotype appeared many times. The gene calls are TRBV5-1 and TRBJ2-5; D not certain. CDR3 length: 11 residues. CDR1 and CDR2 (germline): SGHRS, YFSETQ. Between the trimmed V and J ends, which lost 2 bases and 5 bases, there was a span of 4 bases. CDR3 amino acids: CASSFRETQYF. Here the CDR3 DNA reads TGCGCCAGCAGCTTCAGGGAGACCCAGTACTTC.

This clonotype occurred many times. This chain links TRBV10-3 with TRBJ1-2; weak D call: TRBD1 (6 bases). V lost 10 bases, J lost 2 bases, and 14 bases lay in between. From germline, CDR1 is ENHRY and CDR2 SYGVKD. This CDR3 spans 13 amino acids. CDR3 protein: CATVGGQNYGYTF. The CDR3, as DNA: TGTGCCACCGTGGGGGGGCAGAACTATGGCTACACCTTC.

The rearrangement uses TRBV5-6 and TRBJ1-1; 7 bases align to TRBD1. Germline lookup yields CDR1 SGHDT and CDR2 YYEEEE. Trimming at V came to 4 bases and at J to 10 bases, leaving 16 bases not matched to a gene. This CDR3 region has 15 residues. The CDR3 loop is CASSPNGIGGRGAFF. CDR3 coding DNA: TGTGCCAGCAGCCCCAACGGGATAGGGGGCAGGGGAGCTTTCTTT.

The chain carries TRBV4-2 and TRBJ2-1, with D perhaps TRBD1 or TRBD2 (5 bases each). The CDR3 covers 13 residues. V lost 3 bases, J lost 6 bases, and 9 bases lay in between. The V gene's germline CDR1 is LGHNA and CDR2 YNFKEQ. This CDR3 is CASSHGGTNEQFF. The CDR3 region has the DNA TGTGCCAGCAGCCATGGGGGAACCAATGAGCAGTTCTTC.

In this sample, this clonotype turned up many times. The V and J genes are TRBV28 and TRBJ1-2; tentatively, D is TRBD1 (5 bases). The V and J ends lost 10 bases and 0 bases respectively, with 15 bases between them. The germline V gene encodes CDR1 MDHEN and CDR2 SYDVKM. This CDR3 has 14 amino acids. The CDR3 protein is CAIKQGRSNYGYTF. CDR3 DNA sequence: TGTGCCATCAAGCAGGGTCGTTCTAACTATGGCTACACCTTC.

Many counts were recorded for this clonotype. The chain joins TRBV9 to TRBJ1-6, with a possible D match to TRBD1 (6 bases). Looked up from germline, CDR1 is SGDLS and CDR2 is YYNGEE. Deletions cut 4 bases from V and 7 bases from J, with 12 bases between. The CDR3 contains 14 residues. The CDR3 coding sequence is TGTGCCAGCAGCAAGACAGGAGACAATTCACCCCTCCACTTT. Its translation: CASSKTGDNSPLHF. Full variable domain (missing parts from reference TRBV9 and TRBJ1-6): DSGVTQTPKHLITATGQRVTLRCSPRSGDLSVYWYQQSLDQGLQFLIQYYNGEERAKGNILERFSAQQFPDLHSELNLSSLELGDSALYFCASSKTGDNSPLHFGNGTRLTVT.

At least ten counts were recorded for this clonotype. The chain combines TRBV9 with TRBJ2-1; D call uncertain. Germline values: CDR1 SGDLS, CDR2 YYNGEE. V dropped 2 bases and J dropped 4 bases, with 10 bases sitting between them. This CDR3 contains 14 residues. The CDR3 nucleotides read TGTGCCAGCAGCGTTCGCGGCGATTACAATGAGCAGTTCTTC. Translating it yields CASSVRGDYNEQFF.